This T cell receptor beta chain was observed in a study of blood T cell repertoires in COVID-19. Only in-frame clones appear in the TCRdb table, and some are missing; sequencing was by immunoSEQ multiplex PCR. Among 120,000 to 150,000 clones listed, 80% to 90% were seen once. Germline V lookup: CDR1 SGHNT, CDR2 YENEEA. Trimming cost V 0 bases and J 4 bases; bases outside gene matches: 6. This CDR3 region has 16 residues. V is TRBV11-3 and J is TRBJ2-1; 7 bases are a match to TRBD1. The TCR originated in a woman aged 55-70 years with COVID-19, enrolled during active disease. Specimen: peripheral blood. The CDR3 is CASSLDRQGPYNEQFF. CDR3 nucleotide sequence: TGTGCCAGCAGCTTAGATAGACAGGGCCCATACAATGAGCAGTTCTTC. Drawing the rest from reference TRBV11-3 and TRBJ2-1, the complete variable domain is EAGVVQSPRYKIIEKKQPVAFWCNPISGHNTLYWYLQNLGQGPELLIRYENEEAVDDSQLPKDRFSAERLKGVDSTLKIQPAELGDSAVYLCASSLDRQGPYNEQFFGPGTRLTVL.